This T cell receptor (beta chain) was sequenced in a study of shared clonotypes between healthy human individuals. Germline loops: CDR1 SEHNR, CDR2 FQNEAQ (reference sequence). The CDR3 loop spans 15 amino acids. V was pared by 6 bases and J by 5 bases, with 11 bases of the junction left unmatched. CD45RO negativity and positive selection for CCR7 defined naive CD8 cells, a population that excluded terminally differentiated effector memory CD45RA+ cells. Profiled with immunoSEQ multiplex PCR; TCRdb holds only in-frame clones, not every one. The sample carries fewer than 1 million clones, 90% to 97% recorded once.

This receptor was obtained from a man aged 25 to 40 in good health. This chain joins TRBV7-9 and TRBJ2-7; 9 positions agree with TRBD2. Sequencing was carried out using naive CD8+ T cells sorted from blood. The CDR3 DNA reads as TGTGCCAGCAGTCACGCCGGGACTAGCACCCACGAGCAGTACTTC. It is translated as CASSHAGTSTHEQYF.